The entry below describes one TCR beta chain. Its antigen is undetermined. Researchers divided each subset's genomic DNA evenly across several immunoSEQ plates. The data were produced by immunoSEQ multiplex PCR, yet TCRdb's version contains in-frame clones alone and is incomplete. The table lists 2,500,000 or so clones, around nine tenths of them singletons. The V gene's germline CDR1 is LNHDA and CDR2 SQIVND (reference sequence). This CDR3 is built from 15 residues. The junction had 10 bases not matched to a gene; V was cut back by 9 bases and J by 2 bases. This specimen comes from a study of shared clonotypes between healthy human individuals. Study-level results: Rarefaction indicated that sorted-subset sequencing remained incomplete although depth was large. Shared across a few donors were around 5% of the naive CD4 clonotypes.

None of the donors, who were healthy HIV-negative adults, had recently had acute infections or vaccinations. The chain is built from TRBV19 and TRBJ2-7, with 10 bases aligning to TRBD1. Source material: naive CD4+ T cells sorted from blood. Subset defined: CD45RA+ positively selected. This TCR was sampled from a man between 18 and 29 years old in good health. The CDR3 region has the DNA TGTGCCAGCCGATTGGGGACAGGGGTAGCCTACGAGCAGTACTTC. Translating it yields CASRLGTGVAYEQYF.